This T cell receptor beta chain was captured by sequencing in a study of CD8+CD57+ T cells in acquired aplastic anemia. Study context: Across the sorted CD4+ and CD8+ cells, DNA amounts averaged 3.2 ug. Findings and limits, study-wide: Comparison of patients with controls identified roughly 27 shared CD8+ CDR3 sequences.

Genomic DNA templated the TCR beta VDJ and CDR3 profiling. TCRdb re-analysed the reads in MiXCR, keeping a single row per CDR3 protein. The table records 150,000 or so distinct CDR3 sequences, roughly half of them present only once. As concerns this clonotype: What it binds is not known.

Deletions cut 4 bases from V and 6 bases from J, with 6 bases between. Germline V gene data show CDR1 as LNHNV and CDR2 as YYDKDF (reference sequence). The CDR3 covers 12 residues. Patients picked for sequencing had shown CD8+CD57+ cell expansion detected by flow cytometry. Every patient presented with severe acquired aplastic anemia. Therapy had not been given to patients before blood sampling. Sequenced sample: sorted CD4+, CD8+, or CD8+CD57+ T cells (not recorded which) from PBMCs. The chain recombines TRBV15 with TRBJ1-4; D call uncertain. The sequence came from a human donor with aplastic anemia. The CDR3 loop is CATSKGHEKLFF. In DNA form, the CDR3 reads TGTGCCACCAGCAAAGGGCATGAAAAACTGTTTTTT.